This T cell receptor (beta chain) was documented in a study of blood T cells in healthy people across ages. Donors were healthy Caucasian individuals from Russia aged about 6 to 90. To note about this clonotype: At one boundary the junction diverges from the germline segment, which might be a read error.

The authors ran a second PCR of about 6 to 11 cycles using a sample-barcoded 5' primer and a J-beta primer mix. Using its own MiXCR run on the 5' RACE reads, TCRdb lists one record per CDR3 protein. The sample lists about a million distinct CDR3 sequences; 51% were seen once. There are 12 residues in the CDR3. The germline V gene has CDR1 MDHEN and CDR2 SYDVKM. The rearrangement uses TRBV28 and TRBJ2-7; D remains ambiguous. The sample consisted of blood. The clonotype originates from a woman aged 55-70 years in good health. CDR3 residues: CAGSWVGYEQYF. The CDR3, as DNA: TGTGCCGGCAGTTGGGTGGGTTACGAGCAGTACTTC.